One and the same sample provided the 28 T cell receptor beta chains below, sequenced in a study of regulatory T cells in long-lasting Graves disease. Investigators prepared the TCR beta libraries by applying iRepertoire HTBI primers and Arm-PCR of CDR3 regions. Each CDR3 protein gets one entry after TCRdb re-called the multiplex PCR reads with MiXCR. The sample yields more than 450,000 distinct CDR3 sequences, about 17% seen once. The time point: newly diagnosed GD, antithyroid drugs for less than 3 months. From PBMCs, RNA was extracted and then used to make the TCR library. These sequences were also reported in another study, on T cells in Graves' hyperthyroidism and ophthalmopathy.

The sequencing here drew on peripheral blood mononuclear cells (PBMCs), taken at new diagnosis, from a patient treated with antithyroid drugs. Receptor source: a man aged 40-49 years with Graves disease.

This clonotype was seen at least ten times. V gene TRBV7-9 combines with J gene TRBJ2-7; D call uncertain. From germline, CDR1 is SEHNR and CDR2 FQNEAQ (reference sequence). The CDR3 contains 13 residues. Trimming cost V 1 base and J 3 bases, with 7 bases left between them. The CDR3, as DNA: TGTGCCAGCAGCTTAGGAAACATCTACGAGCAGTACTTC. This gives the protein CASSLGNIYEQYF.

CDR3 nucleotides: TGTGCCAGCAGCGTAGCGGCCCAGACCTACGAGCAGTACTTC. Translated, it gives CASSVAAQTYEQYF. This chain links TRBV9 with TRBJ2-7, with no clear D. This CDR3 is 14 amino acids long. V was trimmed by 0 bases and J by 2 bases, leaving 9 bases between them. Per the germline V gene, CDR1 is SGDLS and CDR2 is YYNGEE. The complete variable domain, with remaining parts taken from reference TRBV9 and TRBJ2-7, reads DSGVTQTPKHLITATGQRVTLRCSPRSGDLSVYWYQQSLDQGLQFLIQYYNGEERAKGNILERFSAQQFPDLHSELNLSSLELGDSALYFCASSVAAQTYEQYFGPGTRLTVT.

This clonotype was counted at least ten times. V gene TRBV28 combines with J gene TRBJ2-3; D not certain. Trimming pared 5 bases from V and 1 base from J, leaving 13 bases between. The CDR3 runs 15 residues. The germline V gene encodes CDR1 MDHEN and CDR2 SYDVKM. The CDR3 DNA sequence: TGTGCCAGCAGTCTTGACGACGGCGGCACAGATACGCAGTATTTT. This sequence encodes CASSLDDGGTDTQYF.

This clonotype appeared many times. The genes are TRBV11-3 and TRBJ1-1; D is unclear. The CDR3 has 13 residues. Germline V gene data show CDR1 as SGHNT and CDR2 as YENEEA. Deletions cut 5 bases from V and 5 bases from J, with 12 bases between. CDR3 amino acids: CASSIRRRTEAFF. Written as DNA, the CDR3 is TGTGCCAGCAGCATTCGCAGGCGAACTGAAGCTTTCTTT.

The genes are TRBV18 and TRBJ1-5; possibly TRBD1 for D (5 bases). V was trimmed by 4 bases and J by 5 bases, leaving 21 bases between them. The germline V gene encodes CDR1 KGHSH and CDR2 LQKENI. The CDR3 extends over 17 amino acids. In DNA, the CDR3 is TGTGCCAGCTCACACTCCCGGGTGGCCAGGGCCGATCAGCCCCAGCATTTT. Its protein product is CASSHSRVARADQPQHF. Full variable domain (missing parts from reference TRBV18 and TRBJ1-5): NAGVMQNPRHLVRRRGQEARLRCSPMKGHSHVYWYRQLPEEGLKFMVYLQKENIIDESGMPKERFSAEFPKEGPSILRIQQVVRGDSAAYFCASSHSRVARADQPQHFGDGTRLSIL.

J is TRBJ2-7 and V is TRBV4-2, with D tentatively TRBD1 or TRBD2 (5 bases each). Germline V CDR1 and CDR2: LGHNA, YNFKEQ. V was trimmed by 2 bases and J by 7 bases, leaving 21 bases between them. The CDR3 has 16 residues. CDR3 DNA: TGTGCCAGCAGCCAAAACCTTAGGGGCAGGGAGAGTGAGCAGTACTTC. This translates into CASSQNLRGRESEQYF.

This rearrangement joins TRBV29-1 to TRBJ2-7; TRBD2 matches at 12 bases. This CDR3 has 14 residues. Germline CDR1 reads SQVTM; CDR2 reads ANQGSEA. The V segment lost 6 bases and the J segment 6 bases; nucleotides outside the gene matches: 9. This CDR3 reads CSVVGLAGIFEQYF. The CDR3 nucleotides are TGCAGCGTGGTTGGACTAGCGGGAATCTTCGAGCAGTACTTC.

This clonotype was counted many times. The rearrangement links TRBV28 to TRBJ2-5, with TRBD1 as a possible D gene (7 bases). The length of the CDR3 is 14 residues. The ends were cut back, 2 bases at V and 6 bases at J, with 13 bases in the middle. Per the germline V gene, CDR1 is MDHEN and CDR2 is SYDVKM. CDR3 residues: CASSLGWRGQTQYF. CDR3 DNA: TGTGCCAGCAGTTTAGGATGGAGGGGGCAGACCCAGTACTTC.

This clonotype was found many times. The chain couples TRBV28 to TRBJ2-4; the D gene is possibly TRBD2 (6 bases). Trimming shortened V by 5 bases and J by 0 bases, and 11 bases separated the two germline ends. CDR1 and CDR2 from the germline V gene are MDHEN and SYDVKM. The CDR3 spans 15 residues. The CDR3 loop reads CASSGPGVAKNIQYF. CDR3 DNA: TGTGCCAGCAGTGGGCCGGGGGTAGCCAAAAACATTCAGTACTTC.

In this sample, this clonotype turned up many times. The rearrangement links TRBV6-2 or TRBV6-3 to TRBJ2-7; 10 bases are a match to TRBD1. The germline CDR1 and CDR2 sequences are MNHEY and SVGEGT. Trimming removed 6 bases from V and 3 bases from J; junction bases left unmatched: 14. The CDR3 extends over 17 amino acids. The CDR3 DNA sequence: TGTGCCAGCAGGCAGTTAGGTATAGGACAGGGGGTCTACGAGCAGTACTTC. Residues: CASRQLGIGQGVYEQYF.

The chain uses TRBV19 and TRBJ2-7; a possible D gene is TRBD1 (6 bases). Germline V gene data show CDR1 as LNHDA and CDR2 as SQIVND (reference sequence). Trimming stripped 10 bases from V and 2 bases from J, with 12 bases between. The CDR3 sequence is 12 residues long. CDR3 region: CATRGTPYEQYF. In DNA form, the CDR3 reads TGTGCCACCAGGGGTACCCCCTACGAGCAGTACTTC.

This clonotype was picked up many times. This chain connects TRBV7-8 to TRBJ2-3; 10 bases line up with TRBD1. CDR3 length: 15 residues. With V trimmed by 5 bases and J by 5 bases, 7 bases remained unmatched. The germline V gene encodes CDR1 SGHVS and CDR2 FQNEAQ. CDR3 sequence: CASSPYGQGVDTQYF. CDR3 coding DNA: TGTGCCAGCAGCCCATACGGACAGGGGGTAGATACGCAGTATTTT.

The rearrangement uses TRBV7-9 and TRBJ2-6, with a weak D call TRBD2 (6 bases). V lost 4 bases and J 3 bases, leaving 13 bases between the germline ends. Germline assignment: CDR1 SEHNR and CDR2 FQNEAQ (reference sequence). The CDR3 has 16 residues. The CDR3 coding sequence is TGTGCCAGCAGCTACCCGGAGGGGCTTGGGGCCAACGTCCTGACTTTC. The encoded protein is CASSYPEGLGANVLTF.

This clonotype was counted ten times or more. The chain is built from TRBV9 and TRBJ2-7; D is possibly TRBD2 (5 bases). This CDR3 is 14 amino acids long. V dropped 0 bases and J dropped 5 bases, with 12 bases sitting between them. Germline lookup yields CDR1 SGDLS and CDR2 YYNGEE. The DNA of the CDR3 is TGTGCCAGCAGCGTAGGCCCTGAGGAGGACGAGCAGTACTTC. The encoded protein is CASSVGPEEDEQYF.

This clonotype was seen repeatedly, ten times or more. This sequence joins TRBV11-2 and TRBJ1-2; 7 bases fit TRBD1. Germline V gives CDR1 SGHAT, CDR2 FQNNGV. This CDR3 contains 16 residues. V was pared by 4 bases and J by 5 bases, with 13 bases of the junction left unmatched. CDR3 sequence: CASSYPEEGAGYGYTF. In DNA form, the CDR3 reads TGTGCCAGCAGCTACCCCGAAGAGGGGGCGGGGTATGGCTACACCTTC.

At least ten counts were recorded for this clonotype. The J gene is TRBJ2-1, the V gene TRBV7-9, with TRBD2 identical over 9 bases. The CDR3 has 15 amino acids. Trimming removed 5 bases from V and 4 bases from J; junction bases left unmatched: 6. Germline V lookup: CDR1 SEHNR, CDR2 FQNEAQ (reference sequence). The CDR3 loop reads CASSRLAEEYNEQFF. CDR3 bases: TGTGCCAGCAGCCGACTAGCGGAGGAATACAATGAGCAGTTCTTC.

This clonotype was detected many times. This CDR3 is CASTKGPNFSTDTQYF. In DNA form, the CDR3 reads TGTGCCAGCACCAAGGGCCCGAACTTTAGCACAGATACGCAGTATTTT. The J gene is TRBJ2-3, the V gene TRBV2; no clear D. This CDR3 region has 16 residues. Trimming stripped 7 bases from V and 0 bases from J, with 17 bases between. Per the germline V gene, CDR1 is SNHLY and CDR2 is FYNNEI.

This chain connects TRBV10-3 to TRBJ2-3, with TRBD2 as a possible D gene (5 bases). This CDR3 has 13 amino acids. CDR1 is ENHRY, CDR2 SYGVKD, per germline. Trimming left V 8 bases short and J 3 bases short, with 12 bases between. The CDR3 loop is CAIGRSGTDTQYF. As DNA, the CDR3 is TGTGCCATCGGCCGGAGCGGAACAGATACGCAGTATTTT.

The CDR3 bases are TGTGCCAGCACCAACGGGGGCTCCAATCAGCCCCAGCATTTT. Amino acids: CASTNGGSNQPQHF. This sequence joins TRBV28 and TRBJ1-5; possible D gene TRBD1, 6 bases. The CDR3 runs 14 residues. From germline, CDR1 is MDHEN and CDR2 SYDVKM. V was pared by 7 bases and J by 3 bases, with 13 bases between. The whole variable domain, filled in from reference TRBV28 and TRBJ1-5, reads DVKVTQSSRYLVKRTGEKVFLECVQDMDHENMFWYRQDPGLGLRLIYFSYDVKMKEKGDIPEGYSVSREKKERFSLILESASTNQTSMYLCASTNGGSNQPQHFGDGTRLSIL.

Ten or more counts support this clonotype. One junction end does not reproduce the germline sequence, and a read error may be involved. The chain links TRBV5-1 to TRBJ2-3, with 8 bases lining up with TRBD1. The CDR3 runs 14 residues. CDR1 is SGHRS and CDR2 is YFSETQ in the germline V gene. The CDR3 is CASSPGQATDTQYF. The DNA for the CDR3 is TGTGCCAGCAGCCCGGGACAGGCCACAGATACGCAGTATTTT. Full variable domain (rest looked up from reference TRBV5-1 and TRBJ2-3): KAGVTQTPRYLIKTRGQQVTLSCSPISGHRSVSWYQQTPGQGLQFLFEYFSETQRNKGNFPGRFSGRQFSNSRSEMNVSTLELGDSALYLCASSPGQATDTQYFGPGTRLTVL.

This clonotype turned up a few times. The genes are TRBV7-9 and TRBJ2-3; D not resolved. Per the germline V gene, CDR1 is SEHNR and CDR2 is FQNEAQ (reference sequence). This CDR3 is 16 amino acids long. Trimming removed 3 bases at V and 5 bases at J, with 18 bases between. Written as DNA, the CDR3 is TGTGCCAGCAGCTTGGTTGACGGCAGGACCAGAGATACGCAGTATTTT. Protein: CASSLVDGRTRDTQYF.

The chain combines TRBV29-1 with TRBJ2-1; D gene ambiguous. Germline loops: CDR1 SQVTM, CDR2 ANQGSEA. CDR3 length: 14 residues. Trimming took off 4 bases at V and 0 bases at J, with 10 bases between the two ends. In DNA, the CDR3 is TGCAGCGTTGTACGGAGACGCTCCTACAATGAGCAGTTCTTC. The encoded protein is CSVVRRRSYNEQFF.

This clonotype has just a few counts. The chain couples TRBV12-3 or TRBV12-4 to TRBJ1-5; D not resolved. V was cut by 5 bases and J by 3 bases, with 11 bases left in between. The CDR3 has 14 residues. In nucleotides, the CDR3 is TGTGCCAGCAGTACGACGACGATCAATCAGCCCCAGCATTTT. It encodes CASSTTTINQPQHF.

This clonotype occurred many times. The genes are TRBV28 and TRBJ2-7, with TRBD1 matching over 9 bases. The V gene's germline CDR1 is MDHEN and CDR2 SYDVKM. This CDR3 has 15 amino acids. Trimming removed 4 bases from V and 3 bases from J; junction bases left unmatched: 7. The CDR3 bases are TGTGCCAGCAGTTCAGGACAGGGGAGCTTCTACGAGCAGTACTTC. Translation: CASSSGQGSFYEQYF.

This chain joins TRBV6-4 and TRBJ1-1; D gene ambiguous. Between the trimmed V and J ends, which lost 3 bases and 1 base, there was a span of 6 bases. Germline CDR1 is MRHNA and CDR2 is SNTAGT. CDR3 size: 13 residues. The chain's CDR3 is CASSERENTEAFF. CDR3 nucleotides: TGTGCCAGCAGTGAAAGGGAGAACACTGAAGCTTTCTTT.

Worth noting for this clonotype: Just one base apart from a much larger clone, this may be a read error. Here the CDR3 omits its conserved ending phenylalanine or tryptophan, so a read error is the likely source. This sequence joins TRBV7-8 and TRBJ2-1; 10 bases line up with TRBD2. Germline V CDR1 and CDR2: SGHVS, FQNEAQ. This CDR3 region has 16 residues. J gave up 9 bases and V 6 bases, and 14 bases lay outside the gene matches. The CDR3 nucleotides read TGTGCCAGCAGACGAATGCTAGCGGGAGATGGAGGTGAGCAGTTCTCC. Amino acids: CASRRMLAGDGGEQFS.

The rearrangement links TRBV20-1 to TRBJ2-2, with D possibly being TRBD1 (6 bases). Germline assignment: CDR1 DFQATT and CDR2 SNEGSKA (reference sequence). The CDR3 has 13 amino acids. The ends were cut back, 5 bases at V and 6 bases at J, with 13 bases in the middle. The CDR3 DNA reads TGCAGTGCTTACAGGGTCGGAGCCGGGGAGCTGTTTTTT. Amino acids: CSAYRVGAGELFF.

This clonotype was recorded at least ten times. The rearrangement uses TRBV11-2 and TRBJ2-5; 7 bases are a match to TRBD1. Germline loops: CDR1 SGHAT, CDR2 FQNNGV. The CDR3 totals 14 residues. The junction had 6 bases not matched to a gene; V was cut back by 5 bases and J by 3 bases. This chain's CDR3 is CASSPEGQKETQYF. The CDR3, as DNA: TGTGCCAGCAGCCCCGAGGGACAGAAAGAGACCCAGTACTTC. The variable domain in full, with the rest retrieved from reference TRBV11-2 and TRBJ2-5, is EAGVAQSPRYKIIEKRQSVAFWCNPISGHATLYWYQQILGQGPKLLIQFQNNGVVDDSQLPKDRFSAERLKGVDSTLKIQPAKLEDSAVYLCASSPEGQKETQYFGPGTRLLVL.